This T cell receptor beta chain is drawn from a study of CD8 T cells in ankylosing spondylitis. TCRdb passed the 5' RACE reads through MiXCR, listing each CDR3 protein once. Here the sample spans fewer than 250,000 distinct CDR3 sequences, about 10% being singletons. The CDR3 spans 15 residues. Germline V gene data show CDR1 as LGHNA and CDR2 as YNFKEQ. The J segment lost 4 bases and the V segment lost 3 bases, leaving 3 bases of the junction unmatched. This clonotype was found many times. What was sequenced was blood, either unsorted or a sorted T cell fraction (not recorded which). The sequence was obtained from a male donor with ankylosing spondylitis or in good health (not recorded which). V usage is TRBV4-2 and J usage is TRBJ2-7, with 13 bases matching TRBD2. CDR3 nucleotide sequence: TGTGCCAGCAGCCACGGACTAGCGGGGGCTTACGAGCAGTACTTC. Protein sequence: CASSHGLAGAYEQYF.